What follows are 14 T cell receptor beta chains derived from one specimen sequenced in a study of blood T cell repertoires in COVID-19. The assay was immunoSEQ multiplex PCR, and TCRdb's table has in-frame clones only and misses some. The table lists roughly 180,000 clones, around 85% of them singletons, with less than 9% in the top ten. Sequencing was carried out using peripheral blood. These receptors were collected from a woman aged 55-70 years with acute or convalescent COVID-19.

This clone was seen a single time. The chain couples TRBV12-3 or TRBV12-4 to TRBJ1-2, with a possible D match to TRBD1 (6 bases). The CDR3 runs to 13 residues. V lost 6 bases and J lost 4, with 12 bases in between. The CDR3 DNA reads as TGTGCCAGCAGCTCAGGGGCGTCCTATGGCTACACCTTC. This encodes CASSSGASYGYTF.

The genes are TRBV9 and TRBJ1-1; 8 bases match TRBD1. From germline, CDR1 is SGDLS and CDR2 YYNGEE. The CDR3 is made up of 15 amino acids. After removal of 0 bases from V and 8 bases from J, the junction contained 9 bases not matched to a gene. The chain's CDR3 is CASSVGGDRRVEAFF. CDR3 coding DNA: TGTGCCAGCAGCGTAGGGGGGGACAGGAGGGTAGAAGCTTTCTTT.

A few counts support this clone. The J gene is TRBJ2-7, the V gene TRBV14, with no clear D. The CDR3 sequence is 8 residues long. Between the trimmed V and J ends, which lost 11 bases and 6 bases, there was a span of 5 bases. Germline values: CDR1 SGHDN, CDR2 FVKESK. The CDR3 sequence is CAHTEQYV. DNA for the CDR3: TGTGCCCACACCGAGCAGTACGTC.

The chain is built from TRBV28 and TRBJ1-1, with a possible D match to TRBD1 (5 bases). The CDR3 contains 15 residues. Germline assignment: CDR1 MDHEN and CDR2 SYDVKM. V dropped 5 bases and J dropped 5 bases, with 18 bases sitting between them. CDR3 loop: CASSPPAGMGTEAFF. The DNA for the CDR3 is TGTGCCAGCAGTCCCCCCGCAGGGATGGGAACTGAAGCTTTCTTT.

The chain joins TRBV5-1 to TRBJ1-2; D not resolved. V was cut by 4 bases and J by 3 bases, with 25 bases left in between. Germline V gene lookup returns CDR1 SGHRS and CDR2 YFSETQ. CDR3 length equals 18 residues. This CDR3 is CASSLRLLGPDRDYGYTF. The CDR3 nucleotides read TGCGCCAGCAGCCTACGATTACTAGGTCCCGATCGGGACTATGGCTACACCTTC.

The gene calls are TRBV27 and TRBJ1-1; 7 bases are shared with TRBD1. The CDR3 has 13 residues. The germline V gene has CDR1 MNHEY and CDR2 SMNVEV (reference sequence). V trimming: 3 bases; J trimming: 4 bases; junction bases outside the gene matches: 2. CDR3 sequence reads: CASSFWDSTEAFF. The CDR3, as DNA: TGTGCCAGCAGTTTTTGGGACAGCACTGAAGCTTTCTTT.

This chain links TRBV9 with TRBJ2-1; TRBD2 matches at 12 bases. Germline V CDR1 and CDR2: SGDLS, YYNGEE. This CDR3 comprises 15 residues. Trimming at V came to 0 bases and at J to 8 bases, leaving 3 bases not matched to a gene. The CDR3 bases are TGTGCCAGCAGCGTAGCGACTAGCGGGAGCTATGAGCAGTTCTTC. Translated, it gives CASSVATSGSYEQFF.

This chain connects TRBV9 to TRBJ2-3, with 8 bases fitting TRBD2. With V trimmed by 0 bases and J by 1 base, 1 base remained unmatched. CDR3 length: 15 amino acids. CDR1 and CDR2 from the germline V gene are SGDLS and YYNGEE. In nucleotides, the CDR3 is TGTGCCAGCAGCGTAGATAGCGGGGGCACAGATACGCAGTATTTT. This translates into CASSVDSGGTDTQYF.

The CDR3 DNA follows: TGTGCCATCAGTGAGTCCACGGGACGTAGGGGGAATGAGCAGTTCTTC. This translates into CAISESTGRRGNEQFF. The rearrangement links TRBV10-3 to TRBJ2-1; D is possibly TRBD1 (6 bases). The CDR3 is made up of 16 amino acids. V was pared by 0 bases and J by 7 bases, with 16 bases between. Germline CDR1 is ENHRY and CDR2 is SYGVKD.

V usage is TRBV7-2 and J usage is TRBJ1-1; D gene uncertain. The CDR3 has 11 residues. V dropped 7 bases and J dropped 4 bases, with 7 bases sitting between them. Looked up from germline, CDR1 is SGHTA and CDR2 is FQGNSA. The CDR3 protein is CASKEVTEAFF. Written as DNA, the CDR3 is TGTGCCAGCAAAGAGGTCACTGAAGCTTTCTTT.

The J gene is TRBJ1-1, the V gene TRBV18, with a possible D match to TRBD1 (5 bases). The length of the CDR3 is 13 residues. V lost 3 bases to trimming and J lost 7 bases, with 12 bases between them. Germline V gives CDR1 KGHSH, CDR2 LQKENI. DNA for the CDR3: TGTGCCAGCTCACCGGGGGGTGGTGGTGAAGCTTTCTTT. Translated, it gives CASSPGGGGEAFF. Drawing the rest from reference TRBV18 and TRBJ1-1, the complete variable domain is NAGVMQNPRHLVRRRGQEARLRCSPMKGHSHVYWYRQLPEEGLKFMVYLQKENIIDESGMPKERFSAEFPKEGPSILRIQQVVRGDSAAYFCASSPGGGGEAFFGQGTRLTVV.

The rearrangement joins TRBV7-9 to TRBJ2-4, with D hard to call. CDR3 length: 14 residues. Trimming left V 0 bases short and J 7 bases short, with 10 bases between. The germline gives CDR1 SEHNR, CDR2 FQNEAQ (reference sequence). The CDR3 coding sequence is TGTGCCAGCAGCTTAGCCGGGTCGGAGAACATTCAGTACTTC. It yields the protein CASSLAGSENIQYF.

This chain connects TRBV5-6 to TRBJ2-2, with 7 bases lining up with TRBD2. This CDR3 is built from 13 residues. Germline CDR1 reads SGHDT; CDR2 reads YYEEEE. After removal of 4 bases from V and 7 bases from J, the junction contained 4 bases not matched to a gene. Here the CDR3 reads CASSPGGNGELFF. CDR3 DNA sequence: TGTGCCAGCAGCCCGGGGGGTAACGGGGAGCTGTTTTTT.

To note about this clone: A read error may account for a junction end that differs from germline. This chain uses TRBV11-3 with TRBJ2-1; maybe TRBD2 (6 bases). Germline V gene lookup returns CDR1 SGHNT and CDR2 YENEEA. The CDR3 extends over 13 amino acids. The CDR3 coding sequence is TGTGCCAGCAGCGGGGACTCCGACAATGAGCAGTTCTTC. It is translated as CASSGDSDNEQFF.